The following is a T cell receptor beta chain sequence with its context. Antigen unknown. These data are taken from a study of T cell repertoires in cytomegalovirus infection. Trimming removed 5 bases from V and 10 bases from J; junction bases left unmatched: 5. The CDR3 totals 14 residues. From germline, CDR1 is MNHNS and CDR2 SASEGT. TCRdb fed the reads into MiXCR, producing one record per CDR3 protein. The table records roughly 700,000 distinct CDR3 sequences, around 31% of them present only once. The V call is TRBV6-1, the J call TRBJ2-1; 13 bases line up with TRBD2. The sequence derives from a human donor in good health (CMV status not recorded). Some clones in this sample may be carry-over from other donors' samples. The source material was cultured PBMCs, sampled from culture after CMV antigen stimulation. The CDR3 region is CASSWGLAGLEQFF. CDR3 bases: TGTGCCAGCAGTTGGGGACTAGCGGGATTGGAGCAGTTCTTC.